This T cell receptor beta chain is from a study of T cell responses to AZD1222 COVID-19 vaccine. The table came from immunoSEQ multiplex PCR; TCRdb's copy has only in-frame clones and leaves some out. The sample records about 140,000 clones, 90% to 95% being singletons. The study's findings and limits: Baseline serostatus was positive in only a handful of AZD1222 recipients.

Germline-derived CDR1 and CDR2 are LGHNA and YNFKEQ. CDR3 length equals 14 residues. V was pared by 0 bases and J by 10 bases, with 13 bases between. Worth noting for this clone: As yet, its antigen is unknown.

The chain combines TRBV4-2 with TRBJ2-1; no clear D. This clonotype originated in an adult in good health. Material: peripheral blood, obtained on day 0 of MenACWY control vaccination. For the CDR3, the DNA is TGTGCCAGCAGCCAAGATTTTGAGTTCGCCGAGCAGTTCTTC. Residues: CASSQDFEFAEQFF.